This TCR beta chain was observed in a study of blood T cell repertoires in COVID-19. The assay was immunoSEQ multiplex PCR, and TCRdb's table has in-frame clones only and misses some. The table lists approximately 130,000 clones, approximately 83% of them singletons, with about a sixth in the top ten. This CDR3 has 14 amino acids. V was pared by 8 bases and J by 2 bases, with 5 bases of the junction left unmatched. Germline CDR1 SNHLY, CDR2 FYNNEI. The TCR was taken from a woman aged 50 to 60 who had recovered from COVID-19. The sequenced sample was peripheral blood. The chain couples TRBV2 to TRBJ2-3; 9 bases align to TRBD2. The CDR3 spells CASGRGLATDTQYF. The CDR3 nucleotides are TGTGCCAGCGGGAGGGGACTAGCCACAGATACGCAGTATTTT. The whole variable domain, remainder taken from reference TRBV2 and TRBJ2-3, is EPEVTQTPSHQVTQMGQEVILRCVPISNHLYFYWYRQILGQKVEFLVSFYNNEISEKSEIFDDQFSVERPDGSNFTLKIRSTKLEDSAMYFCASGRGLATDTQYFGPGTRLTVL.